This entry lists 24 T cell receptor beta chains sequenced from one sample in a study of memory CD4+ T cells and cytomegalovirus serostatus. Single viable CD3+CD4+CD8-CD45RO+ cells were sorted as the memory CD4+ T cells. The data were produced by immunoSEQ multiplex PCR, yet TCRdb's version contains in-frame clones alone and is incomplete. The sample consists of 65,000 to 95,000 clones, approximately 80% of them appearing once. Sequencing was performed on memory CD4+ T cells from blood. These TCRs come from an adult in good health and CMV-seronegative.

This clone was counted once. The chain has TRBV10-3 and TRBJ2-5; D is perhaps TRBD2 (5 bases). The CDR3 runs to 15 residues. The V and J ends lost 5 bases and 2 bases respectively, with 15 bases between them. Germline V gives CDR1 ENHRY, CDR2 SYGVKD. CDR3 DNA: TGTGCCATCAGTTTGAGAGTCGGGGAGCAAGAGACCCAGTACTTC. Protein: CAISLRVGEQETQYF.

The chain is built from TRBV7-5 and TRBJ2-6; TRBD1, as called in the table, went unchecked against the DNA. TRBV7-5 is assigned pseudogene status. The CDR3 covers 16 residues. The CDR3 sequence is CARRNEGTPGANVLTF. The CDR3 nucleotides are TGTGCCAGAAGGAATGAGGGGACACCTGGGGCCAACGTCCTGACTTTC.

The chain recombines TRBV6-1 with TRBJ2-3; TRBD1 might be the D (5 bases). Germline CDR1 MNHNS, CDR2 SASEGT. V gave up 6 bases and J gave up 5 bases, with 9 bases separating them. This CDR3 has 12 amino acids. The CDR3 region has the DNA TGTGCCAGCAGCAGGGATCGAGATACGCAGTATTTT. Its translation: CASSRDRDTQYF.

The chain has TRBV5-4 and TRBJ2-3; 12 bases fit TRBD2. V shed 4 bases, J shed 2 bases, and the junction held 8 bases outside the gene matches. The CDR3 length is 17 residues. The germline gives CDR1 SGHNT, CDR2 YYREEE (reference sequence). CDR3 sequence reads: CASSKTLAGGYTDTQYF. CDR3 in DNA: TGTGCCAGCAGCAAAACACTAGCGGGGGGTTACACAGATACGCAGTATTTT.

CDR3 amino acids: CASGGDSGNTIYF. The CDR3, as DNA: TGTGCCAGCGGGGGTGATAGTGGAAACACCATATATTTT. The chain is built from TRBV6-1 and TRBJ1-3; maybe TRBD1 (5 bases). The CDR3 spans 13 residues. Germline V gene lookup returns CDR1 MNHNS and CDR2 SASEGT. The V end was cut by 8 bases, the J end by 3 bases, with 11 bases between.

This chain connects TRBV5-1 to TRBJ2-2; 7 bases agree with TRBD1. The CDR3 sequence is 16 residues long. V dropped 0 bases and J dropped 7; count of bases not matched to a gene: 9. Germline values: CDR1 SGHRS, CDR2 YFSETQ. The CDR3 region is CASSLVQGDRGGELFF. CDR3 nucleotide sequence: TGCGCCAGCAGCTTGGTGCAGGGGGACCGTGGCGGGGAGCTGTTTTTT.

The chain links TRBV6-6 to TRBJ2-3, with D possibly TRBD2 on 5 matching bases. The CDR3 spans 12 residues. V lost 6 bases and J 9 bases, leaving 13 bases between the germline ends. CDR1 is MNHNY and CDR2 is SVGAGI in the germline V gene (reference sequence). The CDR3 DNA reads as TGTGCCAGCAGACGAACTAGAGGAACGCAGTATTTT. Translation gives CASRRTRGTQYF.

The CDR3 region is CAWMGLGQNNSPLHF. In DNA, the CDR3 is TGTGCCTGGATGGGTTTGGGACAAAACAATTCACCCCTCCACTTT. This chain links TRBV30 with TRBJ1-6, with D perhaps matching TRBD1 (6 bases). Germline lookup yields CDR1 GTSNPN and CDR2 SVGIG (reference sequence). The CDR3 extends over 15 amino acids. The V and J ends lost 4 bases and 7 bases respectively, with 17 bases between them.

V is TRBV19 and J is TRBJ1-4, with TRBD1 identical over 9 bases. V was clipped by 5 bases and J by 7 bases; unmatched bases: 14. The CDR3 runs 17 residues. Germline V gene lookup returns CDR1 LNHDA and CDR2 SQIVND (reference sequence). CDR3 residues: CASSPNVMGQGGEKLFF. In DNA, the CDR3 is TGTGCCAGTAGTCCCAATGTAATGGGACAGGGTGGTGAAAAACTGTTTTTT.

The genes are TRBV13 and TRBJ1-2, with 10 bases that match TRBD1. Germline CDR1 reads PRHDT; CDR2 reads FYEKMQ (reference sequence). V was pared by 5 bases and J by 6 bases, with 9 bases of the junction left unmatched. The CDR3 contains 15 residues. CDR3 sequence: CASSKDRGKGNGYTF. The CDR3 nucleotides are TGTGCCAGCAGCAAGGACAGGGGGAAGGGAAATGGCTACACCTTC. Full variable domain (remainder filled in from reference TRBV13 and TRBJ1-2): AAGVIQSPRHLIKEKRETATLKCYPIPRHDTVYWYQQGPGQDPQFLISFYEKMQSDKGSIPDRFSAQQFSDYHSELNMSSLELGDSALYFCASSKDRGKGNGYTFGSGTRLTVV.

This clone occurred once. The CDR3 loop is CAPADRAGELFF. CDR3 DNA: TGTGCCCCCGCCGACAGGGCCGGGGAGCTGTTTTTT. The chain uses TRBV6-1 and TRBJ2-2, with 7 positions matching TRBD1. The V and J ends lost 11 bases and 6 bases, in that order; junction bases with no gene match: 6. Looked up from germline, CDR1 is MNHNS and CDR2 is SASEGT. This CDR3 has 12 residues.

The chain uses TRBV4-2 and TRBJ2-7; 9 bases fit TRBD2. Germline lookup yields CDR1 LGHNA and CDR2 YNFKEQ. The length of the CDR3 is 17 residues. V shed 1 base and J 5 bases; nucleotides not matched to a gene: 12. CDR3 loop: CASSQAVRGGRQDEQYF. CDR3 coding DNA: TGTGCCAGCAGCCAAGCGGTGCGGGGGGGCCGACAAGACGAGCAGTACTTC.

This clone was counted once. This chain connects TRBV12-5 to TRBJ2-1, with D hard to call. The germline V and J ends were trimmed by 1 base and 0 bases, with 7 bases remaining between them. Germline CDR1 reads LGHNT; CDR2 reads FRNRAP. This CDR3 is built from 15 residues. CDR3 residues: CASGLGGSSYNEQFF. CDR3 bases: TGTGCTAGTGGTTTGGGGGGTAGCTCCTACAATGAGCAGTTCTTC. Full variable domain (missing parts from reference TRBV12-5 and TRBJ2-1): DARVTQTPRHKVTEMGQEVTMRCQPILGHNTVFWYRQTMMQGLELLAYFRNRAPLDDSGMPKDRFSAEMPDATLATLKIQPSEPRDSAVYFCASGLGGSSYNEQFFGPGTRLTVL.

The chain is built from TRBV19 and TRBJ1-2, with a weak D call TRBD1 (5 bases). With 3 bases removed from V and 3 bases from J, the gap between germline ends came to 8 bases. Germline V gives CDR1 LNHDA, CDR2 SQIVND (reference sequence). The CDR3 consists of 13 residues. The CDR3 spells CASSIDRDYGYTF. The CDR3 nucleotides read TGTGCCAGTAGTATCGACAGAGACTATGGCTACACCTTC.

V and J are TRBV9 and TRBJ1-1, with D unclear. This CDR3 has 13 amino acids. Germline loops: CDR1 SGDLS, CDR2 YYNGEE. The V gene lost 4 bases and the J gene lost 4 bases, with 11 bases spanning the gap. In nucleotides, the CDR3 is TGTGCCAGCAGCCCTTACCGGGGCACTGAAGCTTTCTTT. It specifies CASSPYRGTEAFF.

The CDR3 sequence: CAWSVPGTANEKLFF. CDR3 coding DNA: TGTGCCTGGAGTGTACCGGGGACGGCTAATGAAAAACTGTTTTTT. This chain links TRBV30 with TRBJ1-4, with a tentative D call TRBD1 (5 bases). This CDR3 contains 15 residues. V lost 0 bases and J 3 bases, leaving 11 bases between the germline ends. Germline values: CDR1 GTSNPN, CDR2 SVGIG (reference sequence).

This clone appeared a few times. The V gene is TRBV19, the J gene TRBJ1-2; no definite D call. Germline V gene sequence: CDR1 LNHDA, CDR2 SQIVND (reference sequence). The CDR3 runs to 13 residues. V shed 7 bases and J shed 4 bases, with 13 bases lying between them. This CDR3 reads CASTIGLSYGYTF. In DNA, the CDR3 is TGTGCCAGTACCATTGGACTGTCCTATGGCTACACCTTC. Looking up the rest from reference TRBV19 and TRBJ1-2 gives the full variable domain: DGGITQSPKYLFRKEGQNVTLSCEQNLNHDAMYWYRQDPGQGLRLIYYSQIVNDFQKGDIAEGYSVSREKKESFPLTVTSAQKNPTAFYLCASTIGLSYGYTFGSGTRLTVV.

The chain recombines TRBV5-1 with TRBJ2-1; perhaps TRBD2 as D (5 bases). This CDR3 has 15 amino acids. V dropped 0 bases and J dropped 1 base, with 8 bases sitting between them. CDR1 and CDR2 from the germline V gene are SGHRS and YFSETQ. CDR3 amino acids: CASSLVGLSYNEQFF. As DNA, the CDR3 is TGCGCCAGCAGCTTGGTAGGACTGTCCTACAATGAGCAGTTCTTC.

The rearrangement links TRBV5-4 to TRBJ1-2; a possible D gene is TRBD1 (5 bases). Looked up from germline, CDR1 is SGHNT and CDR2 is YYREEE (reference sequence). The CDR3 sequence is 14 residues long. Trimming shortened V by 1 base and J by 8 bases, and 15 bases separated the two germline ends. The CDR3, as DNA: TGTGCCAGCAGCTTGTCAGCCAGGGAGGTAGGCTACACCTTC. Translating gives CASSLSAREVGYTF.

The chain employs TRBV18 and TRBJ2-2, with D possibly being TRBD2 (5 bases). Looked up from germline, CDR1 is KGHSH and CDR2 is LQKENI. V lost 2 bases to trimming and J lost 5 bases, with 6 bases between them. The CDR3 covers 13 residues. CDR3 nucleotide sequence: TGTGCCAGCTCACCAGGGGAGACCGGGGAGCTGTTTTTT. This sequence encodes CASSPGETGELFF.

The gene calls are TRBV7-3 and TRBJ2-2; perhaps TRBD1 as D (6 bases). CDR3 length: 16 amino acids. Per the germline V gene, CDR1 is SGHTA and CDR2 is FQGTGA. The V and J ends lost 5 bases and 6 bases respectively, with 19 bases between them. As DNA, the CDR3 is TGTGCCAGCAGCCACCCCCGGGACACTGTTTCCGGGGAGCTGTTTTTT. This codes for CASSHPRDTVSGELFF.

CDR3 amino acids: CASSAPSGTEVDGYTF. DNA for the CDR3: TGTGCCAGCAGCGCGCCGTCCGGGACAGAGGTCGATGGCTACACCTTC. The gene calls are TRBV7-3 and TRBJ1-2; 7 positions agree with TRBD1. V lost 5 bases, J lost 6 bases, and 15 bases stayed unmatched. Looked up from germline, CDR1 is SGHTA and CDR2 is FQGTGA. The CDR3 length is 16 residues.

V is TRBV10-1 and J is TRBJ2-7; 8 bases map to TRBD2. The CDR3 spans 15 residues. V was clipped by 6 bases and J by 3 bases; unmatched bases: 10. Germline CDR1 is WNHNN and CDR2 is SYGVQD (reference sequence). This CDR3 reads CASSGGMAGGYEQYF. The CDR3 coding sequence is TGCGCCAGCAGCGGGGGCATGGCGGGGGGCTACGAGCAGTACTTC.

This chain uses TRBV10-3 with TRBJ1-1; D call uncertain. This CDR3 region has 12 residues. Germline V gene sequence: CDR1 ENHRY, CDR2 SYGVKD. The V gene lost 6 bases and the J gene lost 3 bases, with 8 bases spanning the gap. The CDR3 spells CAIRGLDTEAFF. Here the CDR3 DNA reads TGTGCCATCAGGGGGTTGGACACTGAAGCTTTCTTT.